These 30 T cell receptor beta chains came from one sample sequenced in a study of post-analysis software for immune sequencing data. Prepared TCR beta cDNA libraries contained unique molecular identifiers. TCRdb reprocessed the PCR reads with MiXCR, giving one entry per CDR3 protein. The table includes roughly 730,000 distinct CDR3 sequences, 25% to 30% detected once. The antigens of these receptors remain unknown. General study findings and limits: Patients used a few TRBV segments, including TRBV5-6, TRBV5-1 and TRBV20-1, more often than controls.

Sequencing was performed on blood. The receptors stem from a girl between 10 and 17 years old with multiple sclerosis.

V and J are TRBV2 and TRBJ2-3; 8 nucleotides match TRBD2. This CDR3 spans 15 amino acids. After removal of 5 bases from V and 2 bases from J, the junction contained 6 bases not matched to a gene. Germline assignment: CDR1 SNHLY and CDR2 FYNNEI. The CDR3 DNA sequence: TGTGCCAGCAGTAACCGACTAGCGCACACAGATACGCAGTATTTT. It translates to CASSNRLAHTDTQYF.

The chain has TRBV12-3 or TRBV12-4 and TRBJ1-1, with D possibly matching TRBD1 (5 bases). The CDR3 totals 14 residues. V lost 8 bases and J lost 6, with 19 bases in between. The CDR3 sequence: CASGYRTLNAEAFF. The CDR3 nucleotides read TGTGCCAGCGGATACAGGACCCTTAACGCTGAAGCTTTCTTT.

The chain uses TRBV15 and TRBJ2-5; 9 bases map to TRBD1. J lost 7 bases, V lost 0 bases, and 6 bases had no gene match. The CDR3 loop spans 15 amino acids. Looked up from germline, CDR1 is LNHNV and CDR2 is YYDKDF (reference sequence). The CDR3 is CATSRETGGSATQYF. The CDR3 DNA reads TGTGCCACCAGCAGAGAGACAGGGGGTTCGGCGACCCAGTACTTC.

This rearrangement joins TRBV10-3 to TRBJ2-3; 7 bases are a match to TRBD1. Germline V CDR1 and CDR2: ENHRY, SYGVKD. The CDR3 is made up of 14 amino acids. The V gene end was trimmed by 4 bases and the J gene end by 3 bases; junction bases not matched to a gene: 4. The CDR3 coding sequence is TGTGCCATCAGTGGGGGACAGAGTACAGATACGCAGTATTTT. Its translation is CAISGGQSTDTQYF.

The chain employs TRBV7-9 and TRBJ2-1, with D possibly matching TRBD2 (6 bases). This CDR3 spans 17 amino acids. V was cut by 4 bases and J by 1 base, with 17 bases left in between. The germline V gene has CDR1 SEHNR and CDR2 FQNEAQ (reference sequence). CDR3 nucleotide sequence: TGTGCCAGCAGCTATCGAACCGGGACTCTTTCCTACAATGAGCAGTTCTTC. It is translated as CASSYRTGTLSYNEQFF.

The rearrangement links TRBV5-1 to TRBJ1-1, with D tentatively TRBD1 (5 bases). V was pared by 2 bases and J by 4 bases, with 9 bases between. Germline V gene lookup returns CDR1 SGHRS and CDR2 YFSETQ. This CDR3 is 13 amino acids long. The CDR3 DNA reads TGCGCCAGCAGCTTCCAGGGCACCACTGAAGCTTTCTTT. Translating it yields CASSFQGTTEAFF.

This chain uses TRBV4-1 with TRBJ1-2, with 7 bases aligning to TRBD1. The CDR3 sequence is 19 residues long. V lost 2 bases and J lost 6; bases outside the gene matches: 21. Germline V gene lookup returns CDR1 MGHRA and CDR2 YSYEKL. CDR3 sequence: CASSQWTELRQGEMHGYTF. In DNA, the CDR3 is TGCGCCAGCAGCCAATGGACTGAACTTCGACAGGGAGAGATGCATGGCTACACCTTC.

The chain couples TRBV5-5 to TRBJ2-1; 7 nucleotides agree with TRBD1. Germline CDR1 reads SGHKS; CDR2 reads YYEKEE (reference sequence). V lost 0 bases, J lost 2 bases, and 2 bases stayed unmatched. This CDR3 contains 15 residues. CDR3: CASSLEGATYNEQFF. CDR3 bases: TGTGCCAGCAGCTTGGAGGGGGCCACCTACAATGAGCAGTTCTTC.

In this sample, this clonotype turned up a few times. The chain carries TRBV20-1 and TRBJ1-4; 8 nucleotides line up with TRBD1. Germline V gives CDR1 DFQATT, CDR2 SNEGSKA (reference sequence). The CDR3 contains 14 residues. After removal of 6 bases from V and 6 bases from J, the junction contained 9 bases not matched to a gene. The CDR3 DNA reads TGCAGTGCATTTTCGCAGGGGGCGGATGAAAAACTGTTTTTT. This codes for CSAFSQGADEKLFF.

This clonotype was detected only a few times. The chain employs TRBV29-1 and TRBJ2-2, with unresolved D. The germline CDR1 and CDR2 sequences are SQVTM and ANQGSEA. The CDR3 loop spans 14 amino acids. V lost 2 bases to trimming and J lost 4 bases, with 11 bases between them. CDR3 sequence: CSVERVTGTGELFF. The CDR3, as DNA: TGCAGCGTTGAACGAGTAACTGGCACCGGGGAGCTGTTTTTT.

The CDR3 loop is CASSLVSLGETQYF. The DNA for the CDR3 is TGCGCCAGCAGCTTGGTTTCCTTGGGAGAGACCCAGTACTTC. The chain links TRBV5-1 to TRBJ2-5; D is unresolved. Germline V gives CDR1 SGHRS, CDR2 YFSETQ. Trimming pared 0 bases from V and 4 bases from J, leaving 10 bases between. This CDR3 is 14 amino acids long.

This clonotype was detected only a few times. CDR3 sequence: CASSLRGVGVDYGYTF. The CDR3 DNA sequence: TGTGCCAGCAGCTTAAGGGGGGTTGGAGTCGACTATGGCTACACCTTC. This chain links TRBV7-9 with TRBJ1-2; TRBD1 might be the D (6 bases). Germline CDR1 is SEHNR and CDR2 is FQNEAQ (reference sequence). The CDR3 spans 16 residues. V dropped 2 bases and J dropped 3 bases, with 16 bases sitting between them.

This clonotype has only one observation. One end of the junction fails to match germline, which may point to a read error. The chain employs TRBV12-3 or TRBV12-4 and TRBJ1-5; D is ambiguous. This CDR3 has 12 amino acids. The CDR3 sequence: CASSTAHRPRHF. In nucleotides, the CDR3 is TGTGCCAGCAGTACTGCTCATCGGCCCCGGCATTTT.

J is TRBJ2-4 and V is TRBV2, with D possibly called TRBD1 or TRBD2 (5 bases each). Trimming cost V 2 bases and J 7 bases, with 15 bases left between them. This CDR3 comprises 15 residues. CDR1 is SNHLY, CDR2 FYNNEI, per germline. Here the CDR3 DNA reads TGTGCCAGCAGTGAAATAGGGGCGCCGGGGAACATTCAGTACTTC. Its protein is CASSEIGAPGNIQYF.

This clonotype has more than one count but fewer than ten. The chain links TRBV20-1 to TRBJ2-3; D gene uncertain. V was cut by 0 bases and J by 0 bases, with 7 bases left in between. The CDR3 runs to 14 residues. Germline lookup yields CDR1 DFQATT and CDR2 SNEGSKA (reference sequence). CDR3 region: CSARDLLSTDTQYF. In DNA form, the CDR3 reads TGCAGTGCTAGAGATCTGCTTAGCACAGATACGCAGTATTTT.

This clonotype appeared a few times. The chain combines TRBV20-1 with TRBJ1-4; D is perhaps TRBD1 (5 bases). V dropped 6 bases and J dropped 8 bases, with 16 bases sitting between them. The germline V gene has CDR1 DFQATT and CDR2 SNEGSKA (reference sequence). The CDR3 covers 13 residues. The chain's CDR3 is CSATTVPGEKLFF. Here the CDR3 DNA reads TGCAGTGCCACGACAGTGCCGGGGGAAAAACTGTTTTTT.

The CDR3 reads CSGGGGEPNQPQHF. CDR3 nucleotides: TGCAGCGGGGGAGGGGGCGAGCCCAATCAGCCCCAGCATTTT. The rearrangement uses TRBV29-1 and TRBJ1-5; 7 bases align to TRBD1. The CDR3 has 14 amino acids. V was pared by 7 bases and J by 3 bases, with 9 bases of the junction left unmatched. Germline assignment: CDR1 SQVTM and CDR2 ANQGSEA. The full variable domain, with the rest looked up from reference TRBV29-1 and TRBJ1-5, is SAVISQKPSRDICQRGTSLTIQCQVDSQVTMMFWYRQQPGQSLTLIATANQGSEATYESGFVIDKFPISRPNLTFSTLTVSNMSPEDSSIYLCSGGGGEPNQPQHFGDGTRLSIL.

This clonotype was counted a few times. The chain carries TRBV9 and TRBJ1-1, with TRBD1 matching over 7 bases. V lost 4 bases to trimming and J lost 0 bases; unmatched junction nucleotides: 3. The length of the CDR3 is 14 residues. Germline CDR1 SGDLS, CDR2 YYNGEE. The CDR3 reads CASSKTGMNTEAFF. Written as DNA, the CDR3 is TGTGCCAGCAGCAAGACAGGGATGAACACTGAAGCTTTCTTT. The full variable domain, rest sourced from reference TRBV9 and TRBJ1-1, is DSGVTQTPKHLITATGQRVTLRCSPRSGDLSVYWYQQSLDQGLQFLIQYYNGEERAKGNILERFSAQQFPDLHSELNLSSLELGDSALYFCASSKTGMNTEAFFGQGTRLTVV.

This chain connects TRBV7-2 to TRBJ2-1; TRBD2 agrees at 7 bases. The germline gives CDR1 SGHTA, CDR2 FQGNSA. This CDR3 has 14 residues. V was pared by 1 base and J by 10 bases, with 7 bases of the junction left unmatched. The DNA of the CDR3 is TGTGCCAGCAGCTTAGAGCGACTAGCCGGGGAGCAGTTCTTC. Residues: CASSLERLAGEQFF.

This clonotype was seen more than once but under ten times. The V and J genes are TRBV12-3 or TRBV12-4 and TRBJ2-1; D uncertain. This CDR3 is 15 amino acids long. V was trimmed by 8 bases and J by 0 bases, leaving 14 bases between them. The CDR3 spells CASCEDASSYNEQFF. The CDR3 DNA sequence: TGTGCCAGCTGCGAGGACGCCAGCTCCTACAATGAGCAGTTCTTC.

At least ten counts were recorded for this clonotype. The rearrangement links TRBV10-3 to TRBJ2-7; 9 positions agree with TRBD2. The CDR3 has 15 amino acids. CDR1 and CDR2 (germline): ENHRY, SYGVKD. V was pared by 3 bases and J by 2 bases, with 5 bases of the junction left unmatched. CDR3: CAISEPTSGPYEQYF. The CDR3 DNA sequence: TGTGCCATCAGTGAACCGACTAGCGGTCCCTACGAGCAGTACTTC.

This clonotype was counted a few times. The rearrangement joins TRBV20-1 to TRBJ2-3, with D perhaps assigned TRBD1 or TRBD2 (5 bases each). The CDR3 totals 15 residues. The germline CDR1 and CDR2 sequences are DFQATT and SNEGSKA (reference sequence). The V end lost 5 bases, the J end lost 0 bases, and 15 bases lay between the germline ends. CDR3: CSAGRATESTDTQYF. DNA for the CDR3: TGCAGTGCTGGGCGGGCGACAGAAAGCACAGATACGCAGTATTTT.

This chain links TRBV6-5 with TRBJ2-3; D is ambiguous. Germline assignment: CDR1 MNHEY and CDR2 SVGAGI. This CDR3 is 15 amino acids long. The ends were cut back, 2 bases at V and 0 bases at J, with 9 bases in the middle. Written as DNA, the CDR3 is TGTGCCAGCAGTTACCGTGGTGCCAGCACAGATACGCAGTATTTT. Protein: CASSYRGASTDTQYF.

This clonotype was observed a handful of times. The V call is TRBV20-1, the J call TRBJ2-5; 11 bases map to TRBD2. This CDR3 is built from 16 residues. From germline, CDR1 is DFQATT and CDR2 SNEGSKA (reference sequence). After removal of 3 bases from V and 4 bases from J, the junction contained 10 bases not matched to a gene. The CDR3 protein is CSASRASGGIGETQYF. The CDR3 bases are TGCAGTGCTAGTAGGGCTAGCGGGGGGATCGGAGAGACCCAGTACTTC.

This clonotype was detected a few times. The CDR3 DNA sequence: TGTGCCACCGAGACCCCGAGCGGGAGTGATAGAAACATTCAGTACTTC. Its translation: CATETPSGSDRNIQYF. J is TRBJ2-4 and V is TRBV7-2, with 8 bases matching TRBD2. J was trimmed by 6 bases and V by 10 bases; bases with no gene match: 17. This CDR3 contains 16 residues. The V gene's germline CDR1 is SGHTA and CDR2 FQGNSA.

In its sample, this clonotype was seen a few times. The J gene is TRBJ2-5, the V gene TRBV20-1; 7 bases are shared with TRBD1. V lost 3 bases to trimming and J lost 2 bases; unmatched junction nucleotides: 9. The CDR3 sequence is 15 residues long. From germline, CDR1 is DFQATT and CDR2 SNEGSKA (reference sequence). The CDR3: CSASQWLGQQETQYF. Written as DNA, the CDR3 is TGCAGTGCTAGTCAGTGGTTGGGACAGCAAGAGACCCAGTACTTC.

The V call is TRBV14, the J call TRBJ1-1; 7 nucleotides match TRBD1. The CDR3 totals 16 residues. Trimming cost V 3 bases and J 5 bases; bases outside gene matches: 12. CDR1 is SGHDN and CDR2 is FVKESK in the germline V gene. CDR3 nucleotides: TGTGCCAGCAGCCAGAGGACAGGAACCGGTGGGACTGAAGCTTTCTTT. Its protein is CASSQRTGTGGTEAFF.

The V and J genes are TRBV6-5 and TRBJ2-3; weak D call: TRBD2 (5 bases). The CDR3 length is 13 residues. Germline V gene sequence: CDR1 MNHEY, CDR2 SVGAGI. The V end lost 6 bases, the J end lost 2 bases, and 9 bases lay between the germline ends. The CDR3 region has the DNA TGTGCCAGCAGACTAGAAGTCACAGATACGCAGTATTTT. This gives the protein CASRLEVTDTQYF.

The genes are TRBV20-1 and TRBJ2-2; D possibly uses TRBD1 or TRBD2 (5 bases each). Germline V gives CDR1 DFQATT, CDR2 SNEGSKA (reference sequence). Trimming removed 6 bases from V and 6 bases from J, with 20 bases in between. The CDR3 has 15 amino acids. CDR3 DNA sequence: TGCAGTGCGACCGGGGCCACAGACTTGGCCGGGGAGCTGTTTTTT. Its protein is CSATGATDLAGELFF.

The genes are TRBV7-9 and TRBJ1-1, with 9 bases that match TRBD1. The germline V gene encodes CDR1 SEHNR and CDR2 FQNEAQ (reference sequence). This CDR3 has 18 amino acids. The V gene end was trimmed by 5 bases and the J gene end by 0 bases; junction bases not matched to a gene: 13. The CDR3 bases are TGTGCCAGCAGCACGACGGGACAGGGAAAAGAGATGAACACTGAAGCTTTCTTT. Translation gives CASSTTGQGKEMNTEAFF.